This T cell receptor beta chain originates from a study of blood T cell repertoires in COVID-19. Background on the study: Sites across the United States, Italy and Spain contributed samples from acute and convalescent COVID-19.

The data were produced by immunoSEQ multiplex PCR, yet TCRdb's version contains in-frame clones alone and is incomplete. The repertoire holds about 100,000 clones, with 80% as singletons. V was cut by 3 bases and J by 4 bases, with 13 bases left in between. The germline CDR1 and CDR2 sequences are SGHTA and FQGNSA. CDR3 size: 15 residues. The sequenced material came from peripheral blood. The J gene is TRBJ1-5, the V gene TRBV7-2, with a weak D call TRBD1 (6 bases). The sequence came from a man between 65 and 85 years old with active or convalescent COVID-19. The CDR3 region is CASSFSRGGNQPQHF. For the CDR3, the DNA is TGTGCCAGCAGCTTCTCAAGGGGGGGGAATCAGCCCCAGCATTTT.